The 30 T cell receptor beta chains given below trace back to one sample, sequenced in a study of shared clonotypes between healthy human individuals. Only in-frame clones appear in the TCRdb table, and some are missing; sequencing was by immunoSEQ multiplex PCR. The data show around 690,000 clones, 90% seen once. The specimen was memory CD8+ T cells from PBMCs. Subset given: CD45RO+ cells pooled with CCR7-negative TemRA cells. These receptors were obtained from a man aged 18 to 30 in good health. Some clones in this sample may be carry-over from other donors' samples.

The sample holds one count of this clone. The chain carries TRBV27 and TRBJ2-3, with 8 nucleotides matching TRBD2. Germline CDR1 MNHEY, CDR2 SMNVEV (reference sequence). The CDR3 runs to 17 residues. The V gene end was trimmed by 7 bases and the J gene end by 1 base; junction bases not matched to a gene: 13. CDR3 sequence reads: CASKTRYSGERTDTQYF. CDR3 coding DNA: TGTGCCAGCAAAACCCGCTATAGCGGGGAACGCACAGATACGCAGTATTTT.

The rearrangement uses TRBV27 and TRBJ2-2, with a weak D call TRBD2 (5 bases). Germline assignment: CDR1 MNHEY and CDR2 SMNVEV (reference sequence). Trimming removed 4 bases at V and 0 bases at J, with 9 bases between. The CDR3 consists of 15 residues. The CDR3 region is CASSSRTANTGELFF. CDR3 sequence (DNA): TGTGCCAGCAGTTCTAGGACTGCGAACACCGGGGAGCTGTTTTTT.

The chain carries TRBV4-1 and TRBJ2-2; 9 nucleotides align to TRBD2. Per germline, CDR1 MGHRA and CDR2 YSYEKL. The trim removed 0 bases at V and 5 bases at J, leaving 4 bases unmatched. There are 16 residues in the CDR3. The DNA of the CDR3 is TGCGCCAGCAGCCAAGATCCCCTAGCGGGGACCGGGGAGCTGTTTTTT. Protein sequence: CASSQDPLAGTGELFF.

The CDR3: CSVDLGGREQYF. CDR3 sequence (DNA): TGCAGCGTTGATCTCGGGGGTCGGGAGCAGTACTTC. The rearrangement joins TRBV29-1 to TRBJ2-7; tentatively, D is TRBD2 (6 bases). CDR1 and CDR2 (germline): SQVTM, ANQGSEA. The length of the CDR3 is 12 residues. Trimming pared 3 bases from V and 7 bases from J, leaving 13 bases between.

The J gene is TRBJ2-2, the V gene TRBV7-7, with 10 nucleotides matching TRBD1. This CDR3 region has 21 residues. In germline, CDR1 is SSHAT, CDR2 FNYEAQ (reference sequence). J gave up 2 bases and V 3 bases, and 18 bases lay outside the gene matches. This CDR3 is CASSLGPGQGRFIANTGELFF. CDR3 DNA sequence: TGTGCCAGCAGCTTGGGACCGGGACAGGGGAGATTTATTGCCAACACCGGGGAGCTGTTTTTT.

The chain employs TRBV7-9 and TRBJ1-2; D is possibly TRBD1 (6 bases). There are 15 residues in the CDR3. Per germline, CDR1 SEHNR and CDR2 FQNEAQ (reference sequence). V lost 4 bases and J 6 bases, leaving 18 bases between the germline ends. The CDR3 nucleotides read TGTGCCAGCAGCTCGGGGTGGGGGCCGATCAATGGCTACACCTTC. Translating it yields CASSSGWGPINGYTF.

V is TRBV5-4 and J is TRBJ2-1, with 9 bases identical to TRBD1. With V trimmed by 0 bases and J by 7 bases, 5 bases remained unmatched. CDR1 is SGHNT, CDR2 YYREEE, per germline (reference sequence). The CDR3 extends over 15 amino acids. This CDR3 is CASSLDRGPGNEQFF. The CDR3 DNA reads as TGTGCCAGCAGCTTGGACAGGGGGCCGGGGAATGAGCAGTTCTTC.

This clone has only one observation. The V and J genes are TRBV11-3 and TRBJ1-5; TRBD1 agrees at 7 bases. V lost 9 bases, J lost 5 bases, and 4 bases stayed unmatched. CDR1 is SGHNT, CDR2 YENEEA, per germline. The CDR3 loop spans 12 amino acids. The CDR3 sequence is CARTGEHQPQHF. CDR3 sequence (DNA): TGTGCCAGAACAGGGGAGCATCAGCCCCAGCATTTT.

This sequence joins TRBV7-8 and TRBJ1-1; weak D call: TRBD1 (5 bases). V shed 3 bases and J shed 0 bases, with 11 bases lying between them. Germline V gene sequence: CDR1 SGHVS, CDR2 FQNEAQ. The CDR3 runs to 15 residues. The CDR3 nucleotides read TGTGCCAGCAGCTTGGGACTTGGATTGAACACTGAAGCTTTCTTT. This translates into CASSLGLGLNTEAFF.

Written as DNA, the CDR3 is TGTGCCAGCAGTCCCCGGGACTGGCCCTACGAGCAGTACTTC. This sequence encodes CASSPRDWPYEQYF. The rearrangement links TRBV27 to TRBJ2-7, with D perhaps matching TRBD2 (6 bases). Germline loops: CDR1 MNHEY, CDR2 SMNVEV (reference sequence). V was trimmed by 5 bases and J by 2 bases, leaving 13 bases between them. CDR3 length equals 14 residues.

V gene TRBV6-4 combines with J gene TRBJ1-3, with 8 bases fitting TRBD1. V shed 3 bases and J 4 bases; nucleotides not matched to a gene: 5. The CDR3 extends over 15 amino acids. The germline CDR1 and CDR2 sequences are MRHNA and SNTAGT. In nucleotides, the CDR3 is TGTGCCAGCAGTGAAATACAGGGGGTGGGAAACACCATATATTTT. It translates to CASSEIQGVGNTIYF.

The chain employs TRBV27 and TRBJ1-1; D is perhaps TRBD1 (5 bases). V lost 4 bases and J lost 0, with 15 bases in between. The CDR3 covers 16 residues. Germline values: CDR1 MNHEY, CDR2 SMNVEV (reference sequence). This chain's CDR3 is CASSSNAGALNTEAFF. In DNA form, the CDR3 reads TGTGCCAGCAGTTCCAACGCTGGGGCTTTGAACACTGAAGCTTTCTTT.

J is TRBJ2-7 and V is TRBV19; D is ambiguous. The CDR3 runs to 14 residues. Trimming took 3 bases from V and 5 from J, leaving 14 bases between them. Germline values: CDR1 LNHDA, CDR2 SQIVND (reference sequence). The chain's CDR3 is CASSMNLRHDEQYF. CDR3 nucleotide sequence: TGTGCCAGTAGTATGAATCTTAGACATGACGAGCAGTACTTC.

This clone has only a few counts. Other DNA sequences in the sample encode the same CDR3. The V and J genes are TRBV30 and TRBJ1-1; D is perhaps TRBD1 (5 bases). The length of the CDR3 is 12 residues. CDR1 and CDR2 (germline): GTSNPN, SVGIG (reference sequence). Trimming left V 1 base short and J 3 bases short, with 6 bases between. CDR3 in DNA: TGTGCCTGGAGTGAAGGGGACACTGAAGCTTTCTTT. Protein sequence: CAWSEGDTEAFF.

This chain joins TRBV9 and TRBJ2-7; 9 nucleotides match TRBD1. Trimming cost V 3 bases and J 3 bases; bases outside gene matches: 7. CDR3 size: 15 residues. Germline V gives CDR1 SGDLS, CDR2 YYNGEE. CDR3 amino acids: CASSAGGDRVYEQYF. In DNA, the CDR3 is TGTGCCAGCAGCGCGGGCGGGGACAGGGTCTACGAGCAGTACTTC.

V and J are TRBV21-1 and TRBJ1-2. TRBV21-1 is marked as a pseudogene. This CDR3 spans 14 amino acids. For the CDR3, the DNA is TGTGCCAGCAGCATTCCCGGGTCCCCTGAGGGCTACACCTTC. It encodes CASSIPGSPEGYTF.

The chain joins TRBV19 to TRBJ2-3; 8 bases are shared with TRBD2. J lost 5 bases, V lost 6 bases, and 10 bases had no gene match. This CDR3 is built from 15 residues. Per germline, CDR1 LNHDA and CDR2 SQIVND (reference sequence). CDR3 sequence: CASSLSGSGGDTQYF. Written as DNA, the CDR3 is TGTGCCAGTAGCCTAAGCGGGAGCGGGGGAGATACGCAGTATTTT.

The chain recombines TRBV29-1 with TRBJ2-7, with TRBD2 matching 9 bases. The CDR3 spans 13 residues. V gave up 4 bases and J gave up 3 bases; unmatched junction bases: 4. Germline V gene lookup returns CDR1 SQVTM and CDR2 ANQGSEA. The DNA of the CDR3 is TGCAGCGTTGTTAGCGGGAGAGACTACGAGCAGTACTTC. It yields the protein CSVVSGRDYEQYF.

The rearrangement links TRBV11-2 to TRBJ1-1, with D perhaps matching TRBD1 (6 bases). Per germline, CDR1 SGHAT and CDR2 FQNNGV. The CDR3 totals 15 residues. Deletions cut 1 base from V and 3 bases from J, with 12 bases between. The CDR3 DNA reads as TGTGCCAGCAGCTTAGCCCAGGGGTTAGACACTGAAGCTTTCTTT. Protein: CASSLAQGLDTEAFF.

This chain links TRBV28 with TRBJ2-5; tentatively, D is TRBD1 (5 bases). Germline-derived CDR1 and CDR2 are MDHEN and SYDVKM. Trimming removed 6 bases from V and 4 bases from J, with 12 bases in between. The CDR3 is 13 residues long. CDR3 bases: TGTGCCAGCAGCATCCAGGGTGCAGAGACCCAGTACTTC. Translated: CASSIQGAETQYF.

The CDR3, as DNA: TGTGCCAGTACCAACGGGGTAGGCGCCACTGAAGCTTTCTTT. It yields the protein CASTNGVGATEAFF. This chain links TRBV19 with TRBJ1-1; D gene ambiguous. The V gene lost 7 bases and the J gene lost 4 bases, with 16 bases spanning the gap. The CDR3 has 14 amino acids. Looked up from germline, CDR1 is LNHDA and CDR2 is SQIVND (reference sequence).

This CDR3 reads CASSPRTSASYNEQFF. In nucleotides, the CDR3 is TGTGCCAGCAGCCCACGGACTAGCGCGTCCTACAATGAGCAGTTCTTC. The V and J genes are TRBV7-9 and TRBJ2-1; 9 bases agree with TRBD2. Germline V gives CDR1 SEHNR, CDR2 FQNEAQ (reference sequence). CDR3 size: 16 residues. Trimming removed 5 bases from V and 1 base from J; junction bases left unmatched: 6.

The V gene is TRBV7-8, the J gene TRBJ2-3; 7 bases fit TRBD2. Germline lookup yields CDR1 SGHVS and CDR2 FQNEAQ. J lost 0 bases, V lost 0 bases, and 9 bases had no gene match. The CDR3 loop spans 18 amino acids. The CDR3, as DNA: TGTGCCAGCAGCTTAGCGCTGGGCGGGGACTATAGCACAGATACGCAGTATTTT. It yields the protein CASSLALGGDYSTDTQYF.

In DNA form, the CDR3 reads TGTGCCAGCAGCTCAGGGCCTTATAGCAATCAGCCCCAGCATTTT. Translating gives CASSSGPYSNQPQHF. The chain carries TRBV7-2 and TRBJ1-5; tentatively, D is TRBD1 (5 bases). V lost 4 bases and J 0 bases, leaving 10 bases between the germline ends. This CDR3 has 15 residues. CDR1 SGHTA and CDR2 FQGNSA come from the germline V gene.

V and J are TRBV7-3 and TRBJ2-1; TRBD2 matches 11 bases. The CDR3 loop spans 16 amino acids. Trimming removed 0 bases from V and 6 bases from J; junction bases left unmatched: 4. Germline CDR1 is SGHTA and CDR2 is FQGTGA. Here the CDR3 reads CASSLTLAGVSNEQFF. The CDR3 coding sequence is TGTGCCAGCAGCTTAACACTAGCGGGAGTATCCAATGAGCAGTTCTTC.

This clone showed up just once. The chain uses TRBV4-1 and TRBJ1-5; D gene ambiguous. Per the germline V gene, CDR1 is MGHRA and CDR2 is YSYEKL. Trimming stripped 0 bases from V and 5 bases from J, with 14 bases between. The CDR3 runs 16 residues. Written as DNA, the CDR3 is TGCGCCAGCAGCCAAGATCTTATGCCGGGGTATCAGCCCCAGCATTTT. Its translation is CASSQDLMPGYQPQHF.

This chain joins TRBV27 and TRBJ1-4, with 8 positions matching TRBD1. This CDR3 region has 14 residues. V gave up 6 bases and J gave up 6 bases; unmatched junction bases: 6. CDR1 and CDR2 (germline): MNHEY, SMNVEV (reference sequence). CDR3 sequence: CASSPGTGYEKLFF. The DNA of the CDR3 is TGTGCCAGCAGCCCAGGGACAGGTTATGAAAAACTGTTTTTT.

This rearrangement joins TRBV7-9 to TRBJ1-5, with D uncertain. Germline CDR1 SEHNR, CDR2 FQNEAQ (reference sequence). The CDR3 is made up of 12 amino acids. The V and J ends lost 3 bases and 3 bases respectively, with 3 bases between them. CDR3 loop: CASSLANQPQHF. The DNA for the CDR3 is TGTGCCAGCAGCTTGGCCAATCAGCCCCAGCATTTT.

The rearrangement links TRBV7-9 to TRBJ1-3; D remains unclear. V was clipped by 5 bases and J by 4 bases, with 18 bases between them. This CDR3 contains 16 residues. The germline V gene has CDR1 SEHNR and CDR2 FQNEAQ (reference sequence). The CDR3 DNA is TGTGCCAGCAGCCGTATTGGGGTCAACGTGGGAAACACCATATATTTT. It codes for CASSRIGVNVGNTIYF.

The rearrangement joins TRBV25-1 to TRBJ2-2; 7 bases map to TRBD2. The CDR3 extends over 13 amino acids. J was trimmed by 7 bases and V by 6 bases; bases with no gene match: 5. The germline gives CDR1 MGHDK, CDR2 SYGVNS. For the CDR3, the DNA is TGTGCCAGCAGGGAACGGGGGGACGGGGAGCTGTTTTTT. Its translation is CASRERGDGELFF.